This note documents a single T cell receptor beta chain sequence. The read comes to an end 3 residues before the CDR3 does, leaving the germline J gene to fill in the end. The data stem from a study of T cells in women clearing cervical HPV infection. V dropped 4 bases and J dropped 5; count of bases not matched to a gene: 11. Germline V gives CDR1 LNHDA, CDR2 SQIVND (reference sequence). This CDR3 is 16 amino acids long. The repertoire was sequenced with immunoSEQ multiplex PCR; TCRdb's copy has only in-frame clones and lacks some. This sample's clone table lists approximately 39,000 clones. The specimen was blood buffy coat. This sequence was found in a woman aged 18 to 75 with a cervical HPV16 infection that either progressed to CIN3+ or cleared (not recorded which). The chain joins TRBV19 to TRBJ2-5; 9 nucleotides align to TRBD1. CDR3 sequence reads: CASSTGTGLIGETQYF. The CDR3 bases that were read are TGTGCCAGTAGTACCGGGACAGGGTTAATTGGGGAGACC.